Listed here are 3 T cell receptor beta chains from one sample, sequenced in a study of response to subunit inactivated influenza vaccine. TCRdb used MiXCR to reprocess the RT-PCR reads, holding one entry per CDR3 protein. This sample has about 800,000 distinct CDR3 sequences, with less than 25% found just once. Sequencing was performed on PBMCs from blood, taken more than 4 days after vaccination. These TCRs come from a man aged 50-59 years who received an inactivated influenza vaccine.

The rearrangement uses TRBV28 and TRBJ2-7; D remains unclear. V gave up 6 bases and J gave up 5 bases, with 11 bases separating them. Germline CDR1 and CDR2: MDHEN and SYDVKM. This CDR3 has 12 residues. The CDR3 spells CASRKDADEQYF. The DNA of the CDR3 is TGTGCCAGCAGAAAAGACGCCGACGAGCAGTACTTC.

This clonotype showed up just a few times. The V gene is TRBV12-3 or TRBV12-4, the J gene TRBJ1-2; D is perhaps TRBD1 (5 bases). The ends were cut back, 3 bases at V and 2 bases at J, with 16 bases in the middle. The CDR3 has 16 residues. Here the CDR3 reads CASSLGEMTGNYGYTF. CDR3 DNA: TGTGCCAGCAGTTTGGGGGAAATGACCGGAAACTATGGCTACACCTTC.

This clonotype was picked up a small number of times. V gene TRBV7-8 combines with J gene TRBJ1-1, with D unresolved. Trimming shortened V by 4 bases and J by 6 bases, and 12 bases separated the two germline ends. This CDR3 region has 13 residues. Germline V gives CDR1 SGHVS, CDR2 FQNEAQ. The CDR3 DNA sequence: TGTGCCAGCAGCTCCCTCATTGGGGCTGAAGCTTTCTTT. Translation: CASSSLIGAEAFF.